The 8 T cell receptor beta chains reported below all come from one sample, sequenced in a study of T cell responses to AZD1222 COVID-19 vaccine. Here immunoSEQ multiplex PCR was the method, and the copy in TCRdb shows in-frame clones only, minus some. Of tens of thousands of clones in the sample, over 70% were seen once. The specimen comprised peripheral blood, sampled on day 0 of AZD1222 vaccination. The receptors derive from an adult in good health.

This clone was picked up a small number of times. The chain uses TRBV7-8 and TRBJ1-3, with D possibly TRBD1 on 5 matching bases. V shed 0 bases and J shed 7 bases, with 16 bases lying between them. CDR3 length equals 16 residues. Per germline, CDR1 SGHVS and CDR2 FQNEAQ. The CDR3 nucleotides read TGTGCCAGCAGCTTAGCGGCGGAGGGGATTGGCAACACCATATATTTT. Translation: CASSLAAEGIGNTIYF.

CDR3 sequence: CASYIDRGSTEAFF. The CDR3 nucleotides are TGCGCCAGCTACATCGATCGGGGGAGCACTGAAGCTTTCTTT. The chain has TRBV10-2 and TRBJ1-1, with a possible D match to TRBD1 (5 bases). V lost 8 bases to trimming and J lost 4 bases, with 17 bases between them. CDR1 and CDR2 (germline): WSHSY, SAAADI. The CDR3 is 14 amino acids.

The rearrangement joins TRBV6-5 to TRBJ1-1; perhaps TRBD1 as D (5 bases). The length of the CDR3 is 14 residues. Trimming took 2 bases from V and 2 from J, leaving 9 bases between them. Germline V gene sequence: CDR1 MNHEY, CDR2 SVGAGI. In DNA, the CDR3 is TGTGCCAGCAGTTACCGGGGCATTAACACTGAAGCTTTCTTT. This sequence encodes CASSYRGINTEAFF.

The genes are TRBV5-8 and TRBJ2-5; no reliable D call. This CDR3 contains 13 residues. Trimming removed 3 bases from V and 5 bases from J, with 11 bases in between. Germline-derived CDR1 and CDR2 are SGHTS and YDEGEE. This CDR3 reads CASSSSHWETQYF. DNA of the CDR3: TGTGCCAGCAGCTCCTCCCACTGGGAGACCCAGTACTTC.

This clone has just a few counts. J is TRBJ1-4 and V is TRBV23-1; perhaps TRBD1 as D (6 bases). TRBV23-1 is placed among ORFs of uncertain function. Trimming left V 10 bases short and J 3 bases short, with 30 bases between. This CDR3 is 19 amino acids long. CDR3 residues: CAIDGSGGEWNLANEKLFF. Written as DNA, the CDR3 is TGCGCCATCGACGGTTCTGGGGGCGAGTGGAATCTGGCTAATGAAAAACTGTTTTTT.

The chain joins TRBV28 to TRBJ1-6, with TRBD1 identical over 8 bases. This CDR3 comprises 15 residues. The germline V gene encodes CDR1 MDHEN and CDR2 SYDVKM. V lost 4 bases to trimming and J lost 10 bases; unmatched junction nucleotides: 9. DNA of the CDR3: TGTGCCAGCAGTTCCCCTCAGGGGGCCGGGTCACCCCTCCACTTT. It codes for CASSSPQGAGSPLHF.

This clone was counted only a few times. This rearrangement joins TRBV6-2 or TRBV6-3 to TRBJ2-2, with 7 bases lining up with TRBD2. Germline V gene lookup returns CDR1 MNHEY and CDR2 SVGEGT. This CDR3 has 19 amino acids. V shed 6 bases, J shed 4 bases, and the junction held 20 bases outside the gene matches. The CDR3 coding sequence is TGTGCCAGCAGCCCTTATTGGGCCGGGACTACGCAGGGCACCGGGGAGCTGTTTTTT. Protein sequence: CASSPYWAGTTQGTGELFF.

This clone was counted a few times. The chain employs TRBV3-1 (or the pseudogene TRBV3-2) and TRBJ2-2; a weak D match, TRBD2 (6 bases). CDR3 length equals 11 residues. Germline loops: CDR1 LGHDT, CDR2 YNNKEL (reference sequence). The V end was cut by 3 bases, the J end by 11 bases, with 7 bases between. The CDR3 reads CASSQGTELFF. For the CDR3, the DNA is TGTGCCAGCAGCCAGGGGACTGAGCTGTTTTTT.